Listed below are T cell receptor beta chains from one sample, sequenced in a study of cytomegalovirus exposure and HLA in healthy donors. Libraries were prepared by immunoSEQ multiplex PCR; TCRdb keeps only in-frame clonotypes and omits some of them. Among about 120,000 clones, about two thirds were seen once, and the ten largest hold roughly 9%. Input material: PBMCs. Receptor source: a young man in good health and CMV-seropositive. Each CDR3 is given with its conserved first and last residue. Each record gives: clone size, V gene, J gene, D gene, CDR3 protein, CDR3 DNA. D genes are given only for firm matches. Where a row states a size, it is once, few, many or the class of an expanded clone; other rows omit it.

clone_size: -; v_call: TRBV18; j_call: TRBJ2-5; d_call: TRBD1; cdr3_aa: CASSNRGFQETQYF; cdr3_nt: TGTGCCAGCTCGAACAGGGGGTTCCAAGAGACCCAGTACTTC
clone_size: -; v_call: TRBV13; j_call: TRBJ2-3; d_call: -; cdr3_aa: CASSSHSDTQYF; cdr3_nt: TGTGCCAGCAGCTCCCACTCAGATACGCAGTATTTT
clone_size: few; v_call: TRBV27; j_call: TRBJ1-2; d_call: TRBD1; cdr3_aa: CASSFGTGDGYTF; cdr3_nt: TGTGCCAGCAGTTTTGGGACAGGCGATGGCTACACCTTC
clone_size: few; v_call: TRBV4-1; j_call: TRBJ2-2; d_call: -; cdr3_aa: CASSLLRGSPGELFF; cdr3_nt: TGCGCCAGCAGCCTCCTAAGAGGGTCACCCGGGGAGCTGTTTTTT
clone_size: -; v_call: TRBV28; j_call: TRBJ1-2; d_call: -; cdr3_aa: CASSESRTGGYTF; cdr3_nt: TGTGCCAGCAGTGAAAGCAGGACGGGGGGCTACACCTTC
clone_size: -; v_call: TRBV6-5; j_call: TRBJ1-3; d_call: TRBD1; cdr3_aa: CASSQDRGTSGTIYF; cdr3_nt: TGTGCCAGCAGTCAGGACAGGGGGACCTCGGGAACCATATATTTT
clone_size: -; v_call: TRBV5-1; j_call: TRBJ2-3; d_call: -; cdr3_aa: CASSLSKTGLSTDTQYF; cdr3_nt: TGCGCCAGCAGCTTGAGCAAGACAGGTCTTAGCACAGATACGCAGTATTTT
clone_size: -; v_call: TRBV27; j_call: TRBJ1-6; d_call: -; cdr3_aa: CASSLWQLSTTSNSPLHF; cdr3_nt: TGTGCCAGCAGTTTGTGGCAGCTGTCTACTACTTCTAATTCACCCCTCCACTTT
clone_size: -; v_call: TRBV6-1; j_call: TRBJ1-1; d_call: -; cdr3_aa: CASNSLGPNTEAFF; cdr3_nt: TGTGCCAGTAACTCTTTGGGCCCGAACACTGAAGCTTTCTTT
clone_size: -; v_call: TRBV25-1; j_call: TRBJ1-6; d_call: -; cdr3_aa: CASSEPSSGHTRPTPLHF; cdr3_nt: TGTGCCAGCAGTGAGCCCTCCTCGGGACATACTAGACCCACACCCCTCCACTTT
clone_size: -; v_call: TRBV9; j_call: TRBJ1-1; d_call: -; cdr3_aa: CASKEGLLDTEAFF; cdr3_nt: TGTGCCAGCAAGGAGGGGCTCTTAGACACTGAAGCTTTCTTT
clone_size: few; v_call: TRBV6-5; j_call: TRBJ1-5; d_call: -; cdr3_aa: CASSYSSRGNQPQHF; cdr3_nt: TGTGCCAGCAGTTACTCGTCCAGGGGCAATCAGCCCCAGCATTTT
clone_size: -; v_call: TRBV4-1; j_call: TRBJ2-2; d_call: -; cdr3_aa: CASSQNRVTGELFF; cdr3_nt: TGCGCCAGCAGCCAAAACAGGGTTACCGGGGAGCTGTTTTTT
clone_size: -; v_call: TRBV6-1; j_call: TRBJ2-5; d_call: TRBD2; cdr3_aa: CASREEAGGGPWYF; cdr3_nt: TGTGCCAGCAGGGAAGAAGCGGGAGGGGGTCCTTGGTACTTC
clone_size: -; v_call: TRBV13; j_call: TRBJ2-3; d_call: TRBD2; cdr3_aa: CASSLAGLAGPDTQYF; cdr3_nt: TGTGCCAGCAGCTTAGCAGGACTAGCGGGACCAGATACGCAGTATTTT
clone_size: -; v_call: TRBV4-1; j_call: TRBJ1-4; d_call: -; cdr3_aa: CASSRTENEKLFF; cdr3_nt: TGCGCCAGCAGTCGGACAGAAAATGAAAAACTGTTTTTT
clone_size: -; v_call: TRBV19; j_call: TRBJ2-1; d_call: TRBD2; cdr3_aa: CASHSGGGYNEQFF; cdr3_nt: TGTGCCAGCCATTCGGGAGGGGGGTACAATGAGCAGTTCTTC
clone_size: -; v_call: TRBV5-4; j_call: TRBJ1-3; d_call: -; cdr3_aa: CASSGGGYYSSGNTIYF; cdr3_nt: TGTGCCAGCAGCGGGGGGGGGTACTACAGCTCTGGAAACACCATATATTTT
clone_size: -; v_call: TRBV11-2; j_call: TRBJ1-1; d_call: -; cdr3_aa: CASSQATGKKAFF; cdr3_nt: TGTGCCAGCAGCCAGGCGACAGGCAAAAAAGCTTTCTTT
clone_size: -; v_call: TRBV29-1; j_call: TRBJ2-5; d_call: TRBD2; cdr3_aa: CSVTPGGQETQYF; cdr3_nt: TGCAGCGTCACCCCCGGGGGGCAAGAGACCCAGTACTTC
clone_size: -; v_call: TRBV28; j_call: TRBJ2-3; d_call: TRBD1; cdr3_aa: CASSLLGQGAITDTQYF; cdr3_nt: TGTGCCAGCAGTTTACTGGGACAGGGGGCTATCACAGATACGCAGTATTTT
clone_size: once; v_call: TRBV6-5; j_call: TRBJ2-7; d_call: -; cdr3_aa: CACSSGYSGEQYF; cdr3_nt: TGTGCCTGCTCCTCGGGGTATTCGGGAGAGCAGTACTTC
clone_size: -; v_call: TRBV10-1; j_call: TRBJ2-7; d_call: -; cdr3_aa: CASMRDLSSYEQYF; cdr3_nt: TGCGCCAGCATGAGGGACTTGAGCTCCTACGAGCAGTACTTC
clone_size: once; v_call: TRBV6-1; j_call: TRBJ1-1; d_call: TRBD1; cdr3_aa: CASSGDRGTEAFF; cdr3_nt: TGTGCCAGCAGTGGAGACAGGGGGACTGAAGCTTTCTTT
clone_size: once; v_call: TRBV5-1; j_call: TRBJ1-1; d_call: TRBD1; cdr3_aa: CASSLGTGGPNTEAFF; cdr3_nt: TGCGCCAGCAGCTTGGGGACAGGGGGCCCGAACACTGAAGCTTTCTTT
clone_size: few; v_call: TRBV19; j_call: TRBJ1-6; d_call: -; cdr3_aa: CASSNRRVEPLHF; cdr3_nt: TGTGCCAGTAGTAACCGCAGGGTAGAGCCCCTCCACTTT
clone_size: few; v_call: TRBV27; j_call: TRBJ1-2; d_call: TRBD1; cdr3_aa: CASRTARDRKGNGYTF; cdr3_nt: TGTGCCAGCAGGACCGCTAGGGACAGGAAGGGGAATGGCTACACCTTC
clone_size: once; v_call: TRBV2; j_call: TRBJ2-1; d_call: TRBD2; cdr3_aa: CASSEALRGGRSNEQFF; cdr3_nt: TGTGCCAGCAGTGAAGCGCTTCGGGGGGGGCGTAGCAATGAGCAGTTCTTC
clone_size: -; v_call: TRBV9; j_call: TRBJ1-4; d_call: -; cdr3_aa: CASSVAHRVANEKLFF; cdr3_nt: TGTGCCAGCAGCGTAGCTCACAGGGTAGCGAATGAAAAACTGTTTTTT
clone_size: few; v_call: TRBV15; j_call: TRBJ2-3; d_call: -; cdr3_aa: CATSRGGTADTQYF; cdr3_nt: TGTGCCACCAGCAGGGGCGGGACGGCAGATACGCAGTATTTT
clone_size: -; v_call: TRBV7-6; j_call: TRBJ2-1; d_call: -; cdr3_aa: CASSLGRGGPNEQFF; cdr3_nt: TGTGCCAGCAGCTTAGGGCGGGGTGGCCCCAATGAGCAGTTCTTC
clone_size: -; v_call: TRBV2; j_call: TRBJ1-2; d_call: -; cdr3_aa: CASSAFRGRGYTF; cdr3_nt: TGTGCCAGCAGTGCGTTCAGGGGTCGGGGCTACACCTTC
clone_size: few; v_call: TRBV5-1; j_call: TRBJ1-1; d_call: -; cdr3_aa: CASSSPQGTNTEAFF; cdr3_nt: TGCGCCAGCAGCTCCCCACAGGGAACGAACACTGAAGCTTTCTTT
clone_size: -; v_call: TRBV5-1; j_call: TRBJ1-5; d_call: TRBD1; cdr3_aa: CASSLSGTGRNSNQPQHF; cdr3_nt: TGCGCCAGCAGCTTGTCCGGGACAGGGCGAAATAGCAATCAGCCCCAGCATTTT
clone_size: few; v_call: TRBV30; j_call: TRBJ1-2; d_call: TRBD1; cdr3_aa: CAWTLTGGNYGYTF; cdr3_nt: TGTGCCTGGACTTTAACAGGGGGTAACTATGGCTACACCTTC
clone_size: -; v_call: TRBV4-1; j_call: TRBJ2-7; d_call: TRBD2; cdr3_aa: CASSRSGLAGFRYEQYF; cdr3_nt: TGCGCCAGCAGCCGCTCGGGACTAGCGGGGTTTAGGTACGAGCAGTACTTC
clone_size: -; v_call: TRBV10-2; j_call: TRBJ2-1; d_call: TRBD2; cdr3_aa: CASSRTSGSTDEQFF; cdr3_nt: TGCGCCAGCAGTCGGACTAGCGGGAGTACGGATGAGCAGTTCTTC
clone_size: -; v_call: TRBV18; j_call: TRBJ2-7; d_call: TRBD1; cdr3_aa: CASSPGQVYEQYF; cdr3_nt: TGTGCCAGCTCACCCGGACAGGTTTACGAGCAGTACTTC
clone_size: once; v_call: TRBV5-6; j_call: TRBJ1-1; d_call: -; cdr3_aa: CASSLALRARRGTEAFF; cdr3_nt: TGTGCCAGCAGCTTAGCCCTCAGGGCCCGAAGGGGCACTGAAGCTTTCTTT
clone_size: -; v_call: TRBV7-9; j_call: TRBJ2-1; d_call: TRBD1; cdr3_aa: CASSLGDRAHNEQFF; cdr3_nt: TGTGCCAGCAGCTTAGGGGACAGGGCCCACAATGAGCAGTTCTTC
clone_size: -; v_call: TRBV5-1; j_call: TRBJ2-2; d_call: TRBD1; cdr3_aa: CASSSERIRDRGHTGELFF; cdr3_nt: TGCGCCAGCAGCTCCGAACGGATCCGGGACAGGGGGCACACCGGGGAGCTGTTTTTT
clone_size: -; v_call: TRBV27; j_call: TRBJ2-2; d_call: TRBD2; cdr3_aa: CASRLGLAGAGPPGELFF; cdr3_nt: TGTGCCAGCAGATTGGGACTAGCGGGAGCAGGGCCCCCCGGGGAGCTGTTTTTT
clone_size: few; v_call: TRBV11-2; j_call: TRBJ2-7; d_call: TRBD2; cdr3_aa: CASSWGLAGLTYEQYF; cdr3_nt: TGTGCCAGCAGCTGGGGACTAGCGGGGCTTACCTACGAGCAGTACTTC
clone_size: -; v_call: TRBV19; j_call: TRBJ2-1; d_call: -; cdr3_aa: CASSNDWNEQFF; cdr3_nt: TGTGCCAGTAGTAACGACTGGAATGAGCAGTTCTTC
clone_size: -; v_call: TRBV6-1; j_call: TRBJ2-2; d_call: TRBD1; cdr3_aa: CASSQDRRLAGELFF; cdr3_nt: TGTGCCAGCAGCCAGGACAGGAGGCTCGCCGGGGAGCTGTTTTTT
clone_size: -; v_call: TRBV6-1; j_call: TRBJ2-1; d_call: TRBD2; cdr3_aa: CTSTARLADYNEQFF; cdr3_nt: TGTACCAGCACCGCAAGACTAGCGGACTACAATGAGCAGTTCTTC
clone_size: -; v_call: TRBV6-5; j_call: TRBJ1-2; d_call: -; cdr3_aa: CATDGRTNYGYTF; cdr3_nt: TGTGCCACCGATGGACGGACAAACTATGGCTACACCTTC
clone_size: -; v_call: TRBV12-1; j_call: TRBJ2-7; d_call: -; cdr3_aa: CASSFNTYSYEQYF; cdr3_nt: TGTGCCAGCAGCTTTAATACCTACTCCTACGAGCAGTACTTC
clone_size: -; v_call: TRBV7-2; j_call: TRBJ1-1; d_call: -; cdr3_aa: CASSLVQGMNTEAFF; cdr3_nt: TGTGCCAGCAGCTTAGTACAGGGAATGAACACTGAAGCTTTCTTT
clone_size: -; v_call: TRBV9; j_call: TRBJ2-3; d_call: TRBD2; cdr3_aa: CASSVPSGGGPDTQYF; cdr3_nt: TGTGCCAGCAGCGTCCCTAGCGGGGGGGGGCCAGATACGCAGTATTTT
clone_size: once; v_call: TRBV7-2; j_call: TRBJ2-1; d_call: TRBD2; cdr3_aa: CASSPEGAGGNEQFF; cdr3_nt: TGTGCCAGCAGCCCCGAGGGAGCGGGAGGTAATGAGCAGTTCTTC
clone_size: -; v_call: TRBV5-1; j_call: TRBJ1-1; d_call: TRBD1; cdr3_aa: CASSPSDRGLATEAFF; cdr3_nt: TGCGCCAGCAGCCCTTCTGACAGGGGGCTGGCTACTGAAGCTTTCTTT
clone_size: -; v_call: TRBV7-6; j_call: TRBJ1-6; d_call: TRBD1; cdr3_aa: CASSLEQGGASPLHF; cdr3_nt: TGTGCCAGCAGCTTAGAGCAGGGGGGAGCTTCACCCCTCCACTTT
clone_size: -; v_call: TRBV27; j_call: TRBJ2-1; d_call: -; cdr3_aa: CASSLPESPGKGEQFF; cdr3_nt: TGTGCCAGCAGTCTCCCTGAGTCCCCGGGAAAGGGCGAGCAGTTCTTC
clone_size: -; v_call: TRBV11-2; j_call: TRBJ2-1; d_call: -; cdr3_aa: CASSLEQNEQFF; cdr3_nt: TGTGCCAGCAGCTTAGAGCAGAATGAGCAGTTCTTC
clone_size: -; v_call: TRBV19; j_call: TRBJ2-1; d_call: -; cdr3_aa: CASSSGSYNEQFF; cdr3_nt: TGTGCCAGTAGTAGCGGCTCCTACAATGAGCAGTTCTTC
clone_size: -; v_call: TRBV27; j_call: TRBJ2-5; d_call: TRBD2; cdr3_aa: CASSLTGGGETQYF; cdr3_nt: TGTGCCAGCAGTTTAACGGGAGGTGGAGAGACCCAGTACTTC